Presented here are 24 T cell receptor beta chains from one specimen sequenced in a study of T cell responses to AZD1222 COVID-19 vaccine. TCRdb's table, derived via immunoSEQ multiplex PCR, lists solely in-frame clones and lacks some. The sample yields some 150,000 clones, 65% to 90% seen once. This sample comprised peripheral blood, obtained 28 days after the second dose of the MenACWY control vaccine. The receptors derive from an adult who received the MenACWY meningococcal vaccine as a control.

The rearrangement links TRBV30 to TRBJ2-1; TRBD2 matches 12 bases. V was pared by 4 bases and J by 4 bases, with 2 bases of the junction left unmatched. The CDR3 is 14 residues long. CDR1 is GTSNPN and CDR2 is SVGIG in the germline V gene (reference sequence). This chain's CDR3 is CAWKTSGGYNEQFF. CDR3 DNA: TGTGCCTGGAAAACTAGCGGGGGGTACAATGAGCAGTTCTTC.

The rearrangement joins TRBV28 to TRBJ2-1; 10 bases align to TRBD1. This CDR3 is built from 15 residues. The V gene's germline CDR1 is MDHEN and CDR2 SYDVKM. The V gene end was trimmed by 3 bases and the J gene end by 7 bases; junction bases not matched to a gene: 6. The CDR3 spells CASSLAGQGRNEQFF. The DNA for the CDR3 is TGTGCCAGCAGTTTGGCGGGACAGGGGAGGAATGAGCAGTTCTTC.

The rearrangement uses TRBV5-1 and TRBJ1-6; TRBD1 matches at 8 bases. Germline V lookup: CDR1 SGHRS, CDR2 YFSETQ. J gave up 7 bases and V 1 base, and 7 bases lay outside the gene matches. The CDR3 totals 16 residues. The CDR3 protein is CASSLRTGLSNSPLHF. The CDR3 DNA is TGCGCCAGCAGCTTGAGGACAGGGCTCTCCAATTCACCCCTCCACTTT.

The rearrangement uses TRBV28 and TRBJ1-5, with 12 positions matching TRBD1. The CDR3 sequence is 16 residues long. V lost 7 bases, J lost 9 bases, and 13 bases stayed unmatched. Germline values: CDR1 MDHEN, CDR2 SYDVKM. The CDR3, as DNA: TGTGCCAGCACCACTGGGACAGGGGGCGGCCCCTGGCCCCAGCATTTT. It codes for CASTTGTGGGPWPQHF.

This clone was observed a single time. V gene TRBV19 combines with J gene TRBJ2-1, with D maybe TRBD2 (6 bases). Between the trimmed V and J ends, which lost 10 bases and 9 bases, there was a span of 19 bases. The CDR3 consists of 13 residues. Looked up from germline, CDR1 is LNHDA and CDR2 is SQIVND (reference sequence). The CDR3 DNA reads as TGTGCCACCACGGATGGGGGGAGAATTGAGCAGTTCTTC. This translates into CATTDGGRIEQFF.

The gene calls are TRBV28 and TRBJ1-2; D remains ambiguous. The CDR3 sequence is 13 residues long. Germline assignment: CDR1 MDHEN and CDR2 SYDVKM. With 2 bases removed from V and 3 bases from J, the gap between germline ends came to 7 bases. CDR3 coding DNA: TGTGCCAGCAGTTTAGGTCTGCACTATGGCTACACCTTC. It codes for CASSLGLHYGYTF.

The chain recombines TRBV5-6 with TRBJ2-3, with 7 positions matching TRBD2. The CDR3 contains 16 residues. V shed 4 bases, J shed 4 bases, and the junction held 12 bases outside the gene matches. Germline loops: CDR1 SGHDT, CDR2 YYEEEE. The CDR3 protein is CASSRGRRGNPDTQYF. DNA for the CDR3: TGTGCCAGCAGCCGCGGGCGGCGGGGGAATCCAGATACGCAGTATTTT. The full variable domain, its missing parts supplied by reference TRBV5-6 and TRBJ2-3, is DAGVTQSPTHLIKTRGQQVTLRCSPKSGHDTVSWYQQALGQGPQFIFQYYEEEERQRGNFPDRFSGHQFPNYSSELNVNALLLGDSALYLCASSRGRRGNPDTQYFGPGTRLTVL.

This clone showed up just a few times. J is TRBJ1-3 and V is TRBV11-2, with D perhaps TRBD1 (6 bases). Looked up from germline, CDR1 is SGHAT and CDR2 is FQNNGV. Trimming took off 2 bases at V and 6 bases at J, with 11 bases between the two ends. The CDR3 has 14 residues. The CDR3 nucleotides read TGTGCCAGCAGCTTACCTGACAGGTCAAACACCATATATTTT. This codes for CASSLPDRSNTIYF. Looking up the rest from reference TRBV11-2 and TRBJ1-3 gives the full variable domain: EAGVAQSPRYKIIEKRQSVAFWCNPISGHATLYWYQQILGQGPKLLIQFQNNGVVDDSQLPKDRFSAERLKGVDSTLKIQPAKLEDSAVYLCASSLPDRSNTIYFGEGSWLTVV.

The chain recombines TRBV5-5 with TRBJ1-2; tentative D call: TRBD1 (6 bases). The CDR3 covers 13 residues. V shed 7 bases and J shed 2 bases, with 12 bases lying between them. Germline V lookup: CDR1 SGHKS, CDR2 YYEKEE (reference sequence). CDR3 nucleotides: TGTGCCAGCCACCGACAGGTGAACTATGGCTACACCTTC. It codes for CASHRQVNYGYTF. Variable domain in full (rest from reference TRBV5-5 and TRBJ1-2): DAGVTQSPTHLIKTRGQQVTLRCSPISGHKSVSWYQQVLGQGPQFIFQYYEKEERGRGNFPDRFSARQFPNYSSELNVNALLLGDSALYLCASHRQVNYGYTFGSGTRLTVV.

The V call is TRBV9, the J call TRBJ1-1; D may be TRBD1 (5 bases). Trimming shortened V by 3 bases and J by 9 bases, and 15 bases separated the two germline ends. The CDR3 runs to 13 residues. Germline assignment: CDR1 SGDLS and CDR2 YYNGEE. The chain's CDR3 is CASSDPRVSKAFF. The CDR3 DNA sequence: TGTGCCAGCAGCGACCCCAGGGTTTCAAAAGCTTTCTTT. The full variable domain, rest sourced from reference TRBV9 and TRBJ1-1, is DSGVTQTPKHLITATGQRVTLRCSPRSGDLSVYWYQQSLDQGLQFLIQYYNGEERAKGNILERFSAQQFPDLHSELNLSSLELGDSALYFCASSDPRVSKAFFGQGTRLTVV.

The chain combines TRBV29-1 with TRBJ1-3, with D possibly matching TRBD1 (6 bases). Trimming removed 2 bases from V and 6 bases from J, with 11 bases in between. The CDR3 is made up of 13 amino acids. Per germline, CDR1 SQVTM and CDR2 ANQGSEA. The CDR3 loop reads CSVEMGAENTIYF. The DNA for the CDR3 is TGCAGCGTTGAAATGGGGGCGGAAAACACCATATATTTT.

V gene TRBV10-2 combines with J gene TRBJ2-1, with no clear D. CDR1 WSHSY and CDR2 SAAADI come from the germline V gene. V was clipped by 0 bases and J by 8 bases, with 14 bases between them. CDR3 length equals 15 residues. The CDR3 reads CASSESFPGRDEQFF. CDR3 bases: TGCGCCAGCAGTGAGTCGTTCCCAGGAAGGGATGAGCAGTTCTTC.

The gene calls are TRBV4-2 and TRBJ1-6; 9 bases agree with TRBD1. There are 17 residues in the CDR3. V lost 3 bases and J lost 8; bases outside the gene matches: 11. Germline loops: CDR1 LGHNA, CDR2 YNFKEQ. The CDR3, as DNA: TGTGCCAGCAGCCAGGCTACAGGGGGCCTTATGGATTCACCCCTCCACTTT. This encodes CASSQATGGLMDSPLHF.

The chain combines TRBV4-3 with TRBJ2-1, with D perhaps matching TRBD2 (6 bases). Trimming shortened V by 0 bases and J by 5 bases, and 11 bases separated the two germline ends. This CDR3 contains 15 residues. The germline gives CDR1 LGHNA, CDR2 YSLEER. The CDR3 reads CASSQDSLADNEQFF. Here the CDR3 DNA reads TGCGCCAGCAGCCAAGATAGTTTAGCGGACAATGAGCAGTTCTTC.

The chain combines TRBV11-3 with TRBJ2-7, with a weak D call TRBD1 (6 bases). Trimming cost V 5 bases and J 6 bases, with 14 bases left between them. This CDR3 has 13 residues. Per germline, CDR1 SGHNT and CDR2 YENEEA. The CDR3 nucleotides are TGTGCCAGCAGCCCCAGGGGTGGTGGCGAGCAGTACTTC. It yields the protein CASSPRGGGEQYF.

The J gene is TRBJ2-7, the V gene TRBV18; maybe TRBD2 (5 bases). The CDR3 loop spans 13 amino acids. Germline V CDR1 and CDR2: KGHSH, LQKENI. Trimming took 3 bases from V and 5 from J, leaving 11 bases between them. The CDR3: CASSPRGPDEQYF. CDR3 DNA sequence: TGTGCCAGCTCACCCCGAGGGCCGGACGAGCAGTACTTC. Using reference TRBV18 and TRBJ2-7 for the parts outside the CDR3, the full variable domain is NAGVMQNPRHLVRRRGQEARLRCSPMKGHSHVYWYRQLPEEGLKFMVYLQKENIIDESGMPKERFSAEFPKEGPSILRIQQVVRGDSAAYFCASSPRGPDEQYFGPGTRLTVT.

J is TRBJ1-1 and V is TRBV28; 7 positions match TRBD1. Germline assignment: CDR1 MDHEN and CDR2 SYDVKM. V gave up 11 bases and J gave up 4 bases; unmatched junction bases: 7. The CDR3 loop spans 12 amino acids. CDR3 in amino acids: CASQGRVTEAFF. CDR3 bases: TGTGCCTCACAGGGGCGGGTCACTGAAGCTTTCTTT.

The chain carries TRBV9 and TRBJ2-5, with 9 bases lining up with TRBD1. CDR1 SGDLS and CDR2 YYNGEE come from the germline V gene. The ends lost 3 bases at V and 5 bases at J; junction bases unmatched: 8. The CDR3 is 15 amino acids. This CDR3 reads CASSGPGQGTETQYF. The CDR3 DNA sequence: TGTGCCAGCAGCGGACCGGGACAGGGAACCGAGACCCAGTACTTC.

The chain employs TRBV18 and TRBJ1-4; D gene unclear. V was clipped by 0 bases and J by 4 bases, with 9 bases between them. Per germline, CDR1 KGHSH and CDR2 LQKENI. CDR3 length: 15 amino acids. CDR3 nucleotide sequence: TGTGCCAGCTCACCACCGGGAAGTGTTAATGAAAAACTGTTTTTT. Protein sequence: CASSPPGSVNEKLFF.

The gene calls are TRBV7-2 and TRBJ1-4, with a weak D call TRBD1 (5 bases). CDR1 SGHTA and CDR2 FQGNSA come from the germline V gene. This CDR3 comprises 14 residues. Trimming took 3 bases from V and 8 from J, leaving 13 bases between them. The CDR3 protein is CASSLAAGLEKLFF. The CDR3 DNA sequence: TGTGCCAGCAGCTTGGCAGCAGGGCTGGAAAAACTGTTTTTT.

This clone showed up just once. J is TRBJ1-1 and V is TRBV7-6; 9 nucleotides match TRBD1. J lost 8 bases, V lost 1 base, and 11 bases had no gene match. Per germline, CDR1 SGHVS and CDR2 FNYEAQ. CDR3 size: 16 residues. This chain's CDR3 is CASSLDPLDRGLEAFF. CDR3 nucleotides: TGTGCCAGCAGCTTAGATCCCTTGGACAGGGGACTCGAAGCTTTCTTT.

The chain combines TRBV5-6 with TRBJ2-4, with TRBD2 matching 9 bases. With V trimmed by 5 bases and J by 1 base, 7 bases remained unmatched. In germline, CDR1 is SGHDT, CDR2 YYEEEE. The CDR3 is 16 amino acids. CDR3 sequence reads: CASRSAGGPAKNIQYF. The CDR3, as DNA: TGTGCCAGCAGGTCGGCGGGAGGGCCGGCCAAAAACATTCAGTACTTC.

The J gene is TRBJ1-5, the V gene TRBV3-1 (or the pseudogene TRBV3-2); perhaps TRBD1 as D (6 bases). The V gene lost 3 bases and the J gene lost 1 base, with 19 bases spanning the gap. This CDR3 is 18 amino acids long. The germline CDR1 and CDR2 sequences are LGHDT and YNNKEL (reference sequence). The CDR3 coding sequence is TGTGCCAGCAGCCATAAACAGGGAAGTGGTAGGAGCAATCAGCCCCAGCATTTT. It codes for CASSHKQGSGRSNQPQHF.

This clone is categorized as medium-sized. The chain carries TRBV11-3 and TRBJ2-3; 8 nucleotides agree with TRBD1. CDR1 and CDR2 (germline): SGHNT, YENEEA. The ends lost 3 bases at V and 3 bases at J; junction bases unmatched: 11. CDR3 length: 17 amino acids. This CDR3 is CASSFPRTGRRTDTQYF. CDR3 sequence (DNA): TGTGCCAGCAGCTTCCCTAGGACAGGGAGGAGGACAGATACGCAGTATTTT. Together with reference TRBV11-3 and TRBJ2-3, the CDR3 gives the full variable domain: EAGVVQSPRYKIIEKKQPVAFWCNPISGHNTLYWYLQNLGQGPELLIRYENEEAVDDSQLPKDRFSAERLKGVDSTLKIQPAELGDSAVYLCASSFPRTGRRTDTQYFGPGTRLTVL.